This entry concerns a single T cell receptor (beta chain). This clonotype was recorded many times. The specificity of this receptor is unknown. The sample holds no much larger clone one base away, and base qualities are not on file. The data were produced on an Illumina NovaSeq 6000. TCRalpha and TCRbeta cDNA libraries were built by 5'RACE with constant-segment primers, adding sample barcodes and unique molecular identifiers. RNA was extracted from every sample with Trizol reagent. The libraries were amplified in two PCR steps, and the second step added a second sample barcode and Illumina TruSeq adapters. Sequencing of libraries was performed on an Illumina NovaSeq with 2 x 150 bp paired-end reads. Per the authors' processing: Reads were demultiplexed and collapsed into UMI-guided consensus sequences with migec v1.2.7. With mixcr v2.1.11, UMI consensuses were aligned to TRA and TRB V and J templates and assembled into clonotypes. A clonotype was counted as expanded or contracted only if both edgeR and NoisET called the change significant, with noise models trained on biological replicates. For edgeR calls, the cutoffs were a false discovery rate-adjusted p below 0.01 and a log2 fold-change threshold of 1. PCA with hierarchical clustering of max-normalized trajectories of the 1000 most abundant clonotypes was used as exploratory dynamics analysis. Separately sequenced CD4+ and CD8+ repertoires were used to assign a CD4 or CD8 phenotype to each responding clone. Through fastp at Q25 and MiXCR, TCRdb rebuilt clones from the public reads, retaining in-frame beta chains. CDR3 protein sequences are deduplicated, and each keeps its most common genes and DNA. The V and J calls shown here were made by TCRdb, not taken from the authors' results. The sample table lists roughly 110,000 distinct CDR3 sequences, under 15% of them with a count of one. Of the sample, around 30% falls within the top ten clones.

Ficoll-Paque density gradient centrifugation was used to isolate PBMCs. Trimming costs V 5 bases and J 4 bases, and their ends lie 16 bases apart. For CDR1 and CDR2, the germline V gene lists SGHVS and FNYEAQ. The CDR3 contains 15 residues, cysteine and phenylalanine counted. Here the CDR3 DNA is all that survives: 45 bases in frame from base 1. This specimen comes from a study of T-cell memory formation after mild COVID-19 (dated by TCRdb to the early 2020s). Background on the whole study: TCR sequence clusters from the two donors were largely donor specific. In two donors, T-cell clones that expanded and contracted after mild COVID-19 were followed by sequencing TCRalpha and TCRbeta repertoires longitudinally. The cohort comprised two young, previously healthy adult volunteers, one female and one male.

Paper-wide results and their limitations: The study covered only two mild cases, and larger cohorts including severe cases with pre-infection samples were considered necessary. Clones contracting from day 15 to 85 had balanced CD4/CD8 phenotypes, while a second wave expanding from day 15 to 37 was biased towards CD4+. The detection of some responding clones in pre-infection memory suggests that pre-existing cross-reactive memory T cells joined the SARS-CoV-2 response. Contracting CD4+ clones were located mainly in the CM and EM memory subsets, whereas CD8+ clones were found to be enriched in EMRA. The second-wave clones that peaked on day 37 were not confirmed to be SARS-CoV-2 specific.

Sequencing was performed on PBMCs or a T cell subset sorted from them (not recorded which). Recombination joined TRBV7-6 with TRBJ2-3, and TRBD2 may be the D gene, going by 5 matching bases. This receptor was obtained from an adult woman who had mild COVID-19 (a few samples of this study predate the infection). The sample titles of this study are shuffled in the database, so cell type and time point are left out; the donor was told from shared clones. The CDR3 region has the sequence CASSLMRVLPDTQYF. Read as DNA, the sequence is TGTGCCAGCAGCCTAATGCGGGTTCTACCAGATACGCAGTATTTT.